Listed here is a single T cell receptor beta chain. Its specificity is not known. The method was immunoSEQ multiplex PCR; TCRdb's version includes in-frame clones alone and lacks a portion of them. The table records some 72,000 clones, almost 97% of them present only once. It was the approximately 130-subject validation cohort, separate from the roughly 700-subject first cohort, to which the donors belonged. The data are from a study of cytomegalovirus exposure and HLA in healthy donors. Whole-study context: Both the 100 to 150 validation repertoires and the approximately 700 first-cohort repertoires used the same platform, as reported by a later analysis. Study conclusions and caveats: There were 150 or so TCR beta chains listed as cytomegalovirus-associated.

The CDR3 runs to 14 residues. With 2 bases clipped from V and 5 bases from J, the junction kept 5 bases outside the gene matches. Germline V gives CDR1 SGHKS, CDR2 YYEKEE (reference sequence). The TCR originated in a man younger than 30 in good health and CMV-seropositive. The chain uses TRBV5-5 and TRBJ2-5; 8 nucleotides agree with TRBD2. The sample consisted of PBMCs. The CDR3 sequence is CASSFPAGGETQYF. The CDR3 DNA sequence: TGTGCCAGCAGCTTCCCGGCGGGAGGCGAGACCCAGTACTTC.